Presented here are 4 T cell receptor beta chains from one specimen sequenced in a study of T cell responses to AZD1222 COVID-19 vaccine. Libraries were prepared by immunoSEQ multiplex PCR; TCRdb keeps only in-frame clonotypes and omits some of them. Of 70,000 to 90,000 clones in the sample, under 90% were seen once. The specimen comprised peripheral blood, sampled on day 0 of AZD1222 vaccination. Every receptor here comes from an adult in good health.

The rearrangement links TRBV18 to TRBJ1-1; D perhaps matches TRBD1 (6 bases). The V end lost 4 bases, the J end lost 3 bases, and 15 bases lay between the germline ends. The CDR3 has 15 amino acids. The germline CDR1 and CDR2 sequences are KGHSH and LQKENI. The CDR3 DNA follows: TGTGCCAGCTCACTGTCACAGGGAGGAGACACTGAAGCTTTCTTT. Its translation: CASSLSQGGDTEAFF.

The chain couples TRBV11-2 to TRBJ2-5; D remains unclear. Germline CDR1 reads SGHAT; CDR2 reads FQNNGV. This CDR3 is 13 amino acids long. Trimming removed 5 bases from V and 5 bases from J, with 12 bases in between. CDR3 nucleotides: TGTGCCAGCAGCCCCCCCGGCCGGGAGACCCAGTACTTC. Encoded protein: CASSPPGRETQYF.

This chain links TRBV3-1 (or the pseudogene TRBV3-2) with TRBJ2-3, with a weak D call TRBD2 (5 bases). This CDR3 has 14 amino acids. Trimming cost V 1 base and J 2 bases, with 7 bases left between them. The germline V gene encodes CDR1 LGHDT and CDR2 YNNKEL (reference sequence). For the CDR3, the DNA is TGTGCCAGCAGCCAAGCGGACTTCACAGATACGCAGTATTTT. This sequence encodes CASSQADFTDTQYF.

V and J are TRBV19 and TRBJ1-3; unclear D gene. Germline V gene sequence: CDR1 LNHDA, CDR2 SQIVND (reference sequence). V lost 3 bases to trimming and J lost 1 base, with 7 bases between them. The CDR3 totals 14 residues. The CDR3 sequence is CASSISGSGNTIYF. As DNA, the CDR3 is TGTGCCAGTAGTATCTCGGGGTCTGGAAACACCATATATTTT.